This TCR beta chain was documented in a study of shared clonotypes between healthy human individuals. TCRdb's copy holds only in-frame clones and misses some; the assay was immunoSEQ multiplex PCR. The sample has under 1,100,000 clones; roughly 70% are singletons. For this clone: Other DNA sequences from this sample encode an identical CDR3 as well.

CDR1 ENHRY and CDR2 SYGVKD come from the germline V gene. Trimming shortened V by 0 bases and J by 2 bases, and 10 bases separated the two germline ends. The CDR3 length is 15 residues. This TCR was sampled from a man aged 18 to 30 in good health. This sequence joins TRBV10-3 and TRBJ1-1; TRBD1 is a possible D gene (5 bases). The sample was memory CD4+ T cells sorted from blood. Subset reported: CD45RA-negative fraction. DNA for the CDR3: TGTGCCATCAGTGAGTCACGCAGGGAAAACACTGAAGCTTTCTTT. Its translation is CAISESRRENTEAFF.